This entry lists 27 T cell receptor beta chains sequenced from one sample in a study of graft-versus-host responses after intestinal transplantation (dated by TCRdb to the early 2020s). Antigen specificity for these receptors is unknown. The library was generated by the immunoSEQ multiplex PCR assay. TCRdb carries this immuneACCESS record with in-frame sequences only. Its versions omit some clonotypes, under half of them owing to an unresolved V gene in the studies checked, with the rest unexplained. In all, the sample holds around 130,000 clones, and 90% to 95% of those were seen once. Over 0.15% of the sample is held by the ten biggest clonotypes. Sample time point, as interpreted from the label and publication: cells obtained before transplantation from donor or recipient. Sequencing was performed on unstimulated CD4+ T cells sorted from spleen or lymph node cells, taken before intestinal transplant. Receptors were obtained from a human donor who received an intestinal transplant.

The chain employs TRBV4-1 and TRBJ1-1, with 9 bases fitting TRBD1. CDR3 length equals 15 residues. After removal of 4 bases from V and 5 bases from J, the junction contained 8 bases not matched to a gene. Per germline, CDR1 MGHRA and CDR2 YSYEKL. In nucleotides, the CDR3 is TGCGCCAGCAGCCCCCGGGACAGGGTGGGGACTGAAGCTTTCTTT. Translation gives CASSPRDRVGTEAFF.

The V and J genes are TRBV20-1 and TRBJ2-1; D ambiguous. This CDR3 has 10 residues. The germline V gene has CDR1 DFQATT and CDR2 SNEGSKA (reference sequence). Trimming took 7 bases from V and 6 from J, leaving 7 bases between them. This CDR3 is CSVSGNEQFF. For the CDR3, the DNA is TGCAGTGTATCTGGCAATGAGCAGTTCTTC.

In the case of this clone: In this CDR3 the conserved last residue, phenylalanine or tryptophan, is missing, so a read error is likely. It is unclear where the CDR3 begins or ends on the DNA, so no DNA is shown, and the CDR3 is as TCRdb lists it. The chain combines TRBV19 with TRBJ2-6; no DNA check was done on the table's D call, TRBD1. Termini included, the CDR3 measures 12 amino acids. Germline V gene sequence: CDR1 LNHDA, CDR2 SQIVND (reference sequence). This CDR3 reads CASSIFGQPQGR.

This chain links TRBV30 with TRBJ2-5, with D tentatively TRBD1 (6 bases). CDR1 GTSNPN and CDR2 SVGIG come from the germline V gene (reference sequence). The CDR3 consists of 12 residues. V gave up 1 base and J gave up 5 bases, with 8 bases separating them. The CDR3 DNA reads TGTGCCTGGAGTGATGGGGGCGAGACCCAGTACTTC. The encoded protein is CAWSDGGETQYF.

This clone was seen more than once but under ten times. Additional DNA sequences in this sample encode the identical CDR3. The chain joins TRBV6-1 to TRBJ1-4; TRBD1 is a possible D gene (5 bases). The CDR3 loop spans 14 amino acids. Trimming removed 1 base from V and 4 bases from J, with 7 bases in between. Germline loops: CDR1 MNHNS, CDR2 SASEGT. The CDR3 DNA sequence: TGTGCCAGCAGTGAAGACAGGCTTAATGAAAAACTGTTTTTT. Protein: CASSEDRLNEKLFF.

The chain combines TRBV7-9 with TRBJ1-1, with D perhaps TRBD1 (5 bases). Trimming left V 1 base short and J 2 bases short, with 8 bases between. This CDR3 region has 14 residues. Germline loops: CDR1 SEHNR, CDR2 FQNEAQ (reference sequence). CDR3 loop: CASSLGGANTEAFF. The CDR3 bases are TGTGCCAGCAGCTTAGGAGGGGCTAACACTGAAGCTTTCTTT. Full variable domain (rest looked up from reference TRBV7-9 and TRBJ1-1): DTGVSQNPRHKITKRGQNVTFRCDPISEHNRLYWYRQTLGQGPEFLTYFQNEAQLEKSRLLSDRFSAERPKGSFSTLEIQRTEQGDSAMYLCASSLGGANTEAFFGQGTRLTVV.

The J gene is TRBJ1-2, the V gene TRBV6-1; D remains ambiguous. The CDR3 totals 13 residues. V lost 2 bases, J lost 4 bases, and 8 bases lay in between. Germline V lookup: CDR1 MNHNS, CDR2 SASEGT. CDR3 sequence: CASSEFDGYGYTF. DNA of the CDR3: TGTGCCAGCAGTGAATTTGACGGCTATGGCTACACCTTC.

The V call is TRBV5-6, the J call TRBJ2-2; 8 bases align to TRBD2. The germline V gene encodes CDR1 SGHDT and CDR2 YYEEEE. Trimming at V came to 1 base and at J to 0 bases, leaving 11 bases not matched to a gene. The CDR3 spans 19 residues. CDR3 bases: TGTGCCAGCAGCTTGATTGCTGCGGGGGGACTTACGAACACCGGGGAGCTGTTTTTT. This translates into CASSLIAAGGLTNTGELFF.

The CDR3 DNA reads TGTGCCTGGAGTGCTTTAGGGATGAGGGGTCAGCCCCAGCATTTT. It encodes CAWSALGMRGQPQHF. The chain employs TRBV30 and TRBJ1-5, with D possibly TRBD1 on 5 matching bases. This CDR3 contains 15 residues. Trimming removed 1 base from V and 6 bases from J, with 16 bases in between. Germline V gene lookup returns CDR1 GTSNPN and CDR2 SVGIG (reference sequence).

The chain employs TRBV30 and TRBJ2-1, with 9 bases aligning to TRBD1. Germline V lookup: CDR1 GTSNPN, CDR2 SVGIG (reference sequence). The CDR3 sequence is 16 residues long. The V and J ends lost 2 bases and 6 bases, in that order; junction bases with no gene match: 11. CDR3 nucleotides: TGTGCCTGGAGTACTCTACCGGGGACAGGGCGCAATGAGCAGTTCTTC. It specifies CAWSTLPGTGRNEQFF.

V is TRBV4-1 and J is TRBJ1-2; unclear D gene. Germline V gene sequence: CDR1 MGHRA, CDR2 YSYEKL. V lost 4 bases and J 4 bases, leaving 13 bases between the germline ends. This CDR3 has 14 amino acids. DNA for the CDR3: TGCGCCAGCAGCCCCGAGGAGGCAATCTATGGCTACACCTTC. Translation: CASSPEEAIYGYTF.

This clone came up once. The chain has TRBV27 and TRBJ1-1; 7 bases are shared with TRBD1. Germline V lookup: CDR1 MNHEY, CDR2 SMNVEV (reference sequence). Trimming removed 5 bases from V and 8 bases from J; junction bases left unmatched: 11. The CDR3 is 14 residues long. CDR3 sequence reads: CASSPTDRVGEAFF. For the CDR3, the DNA is TGTGCCAGCAGTCCCACCGACAGGGTCGGCGAAGCTTTCTTT.

The chain employs TRBV18 and TRBJ1-1; D gene uncertain. The germline gives CDR1 KGHSH, CDR2 LQKENI. This CDR3 contains 15 residues. The V gene lost 3 bases and the J gene lost 0 bases, with 11 bases spanning the gap. The CDR3 here is CASSPSVDMNTEAFF. For the CDR3, the DNA is TGTGCCAGCTCACCCTCGGTAGATATGAACACTGAAGCTTTCTTT. Full variable domain (remainder filled in from reference TRBV18 and TRBJ1-1): NAGVMQNPRHLVRRRGQEARLRCSPMKGHSHVYWYRQLPEEGLKFMVYLQKENIIDESGMPKERFSAEFPKEGPSILRIQQVVRGDSAAYFCASSPSVDMNTEAFFGQGTRLTVV.

V and J are TRBV5-6 and TRBJ1-1; a weak D match, TRBD1 (5 bases). V lost 2 bases and J lost 10, with 18 bases in between. The germline V gene encodes CDR1 SGHDT and CDR2 YYEEEE. The CDR3 is 14 residues long. The CDR3 region is CASSFREGYAAAFF. CDR3 coding DNA: TGTGCCAGCAGCTTCCGGGAGGGGTATGCGGCAGCTTTCTTT.

The rearrangement joins TRBV11-2 to TRBJ1-2; maybe TRBD1 (6 bases). The CDR3 extends over 14 amino acids. V was clipped by 5 bases and J by 5 bases, with 15 bases between them. Germline CDR1 and CDR2: SGHAT and FQNNGV. CDR3 sequence: CASSPTDSSYGYTF. The CDR3 nucleotides are TGTGCCAGCAGCCCCACGGACAGTTCTTATGGCTACACCTTC.

The J gene is TRBJ2-3, the V gene TRBV23-1; no definite D call. TRBV23-1 is classed as an ORF, of uncertain function. This CDR3 comprises 14 residues. Deletions cut 7 bases from V and 2 bases from J, with 13 bases between. The CDR3 nucleotides are TGCGCCAGCAATGCGTTTTGGAACACAGATACGCAGTATTTT. Translation gives CASNAFWNTDTQYF.

The J gene is TRBJ2-2, the V gene TRBV5-6; 10 nucleotides match TRBD1. Losses at the gene ends were 4 bases for V and 5 bases for J; bases not matched to a gene: 8. The CDR3 contains 16 residues. Germline V CDR1 and CDR2: SGHDT, YYEEEE. CDR3: CASSQSGQGGTGELFF. The CDR3 DNA follows: TGTGCCAGCAGCCAAAGTGGACAGGGGGGAACCGGGGAGCTGTTTTTT.

The CDR3 nucleotides are TGTGCCAGCAGCTTAGTAGGACATTTCACCGGGGAGCTGTTTTTT. This gives the protein CASSLVGHFTGELFF. V gene TRBV7-9 combines with J gene TRBJ2-2; perhaps TRBD1 as D (5 bases). The V and J ends lost 1 base and 4 bases respectively, with 10 bases between them. Germline V gives CDR1 SEHNR, CDR2 FQNEAQ (reference sequence). The CDR3 covers 15 residues.

The CDR3 coding sequence is TGTGCCAGCAGCTTACAGGGAGCCTTCACCGGGGAGCTGTTTTTT. Residues: CASSLQGAFTGELFF. The V and J genes are TRBV7-8 and TRBJ2-2; D possibly uses TRBD1 or TRBD2 (5 bases each). CDR3 length equals 15 residues. The V gene lost 2 bases and the J gene lost 4 bases, with 11 bases spanning the gap. Per the germline V gene, CDR1 is SGHVS and CDR2 is FQNEAQ.

This clone was found once. This sequence joins TRBV14 and TRBJ1-1; D may be TRBD1 (6 bases). CDR3 size: 16 residues. Trimming stripped 4 bases from V and 4 bases from J, with 19 bases between. Germline values: CDR1 SGHDN, CDR2 FVKESK. CDR3 residues: CASSPLGGPRGTEAFF. The DNA for the CDR3 is TGTGCCAGCAGCCCCCTCGGGGGTCCCAGGGGCACTGAAGCTTTCTTT.

The J gene is TRBJ1-1, the V gene TRBV2; D is undetermined. The CDR3 sequence is 10 residues long. Per germline, CDR1 SNHLY and CDR2 FYNNEI. V was shortened by 7 bases and J by 7 bases, with 7 bases between the two germline ends. CDR3 coding DNA: TGTGCCAGCAAAGAATTTGAAGCTTTCTTT. Translated, it gives CASKEFEAFF.

V and J are TRBV6-5 and TRBJ1-6; 8 bases match TRBD1. Per germline, CDR1 MNHEY and CDR2 SVGAGI. The V segment lost 6 bases and the J segment 7 bases; nucleotides outside the gene matches: 5. This CDR3 contains 14 residues. The CDR3 bases are TGTGCCAGCAGGTCAGGGGGCCAAAATTCACCCCTCCACTTT. Its translation is CASRSGGQNSPLHF.

The chain combines TRBV19 with TRBJ1-2, with 8 bases fitting TRBD1. V was pared by 5 bases and J by 4 bases, with 3 bases of the junction left unmatched. Germline values: CDR1 LNHDA, CDR2 SQIVND (reference sequence). The CDR3 is made up of 13 amino acids. The CDR3 DNA sequence: TGTGCCAGTAGTGTCACAGGGGGCTATGGCTACACCTTC. It specifies CASSVTGGYGYTF.

J is TRBJ2-7 and V is TRBV6-1; D may be TRBD2 (6 bases). V was clipped by 6 bases and J by 1 base, with 7 bases between them. The CDR3 has 12 amino acids. In germline, CDR1 is MNHNS, CDR2 SASEGT. The chain's CDR3 is CASREGSYEQYF. Written as DNA, the CDR3 is TGTGCCAGCAGGGAGGGATCCTACGAGCAGTACTTC.

The chain employs TRBV6-1 and TRBJ1-2, with 8 bases lining up with TRBD1. Germline V gene sequence: CDR1 MNHNS, CDR2 SASEGT. Trimming cost V 6 bases and J 5 bases; bases outside gene matches: 5. The CDR3 runs to 13 residues. The CDR3 sequence is CASSGQGQYGYTF. CDR3 sequence (DNA): TGTGCCAGCAGCGGACAGGGTCAATATGGCTACACCTTC.

The chain couples TRBV5-5 to TRBJ2-1; 8 bases match TRBD1. In germline, CDR1 is SGHKS, CDR2 YYEKEE (reference sequence). The CDR3 sequence is 15 residues long. V lost 4 bases and J lost 8; bases outside the gene matches: 11. CDR3 in amino acids: CASSTPGRGHDEQFF. The CDR3 DNA sequence: TGTGCCAGCAGCACCCCGGGCAGGGGGCACGATGAGCAGTTCTTC.

The chain combines TRBV27 with TRBJ2-7; 12 nucleotides align to TRBD2. The CDR3 loop spans 15 amino acids. V was pared by 2 bases and J by 4 bases, with 3 bases of the junction left unmatched. Germline V gives CDR1 MNHEY, CDR2 SMNVEV (reference sequence). The CDR3 loop reads CASSLNGLAGYEQYF. In nucleotides, the CDR3 is TGTGCCAGCAGTTTAAATGGACTAGCGGGATACGAGCAGTACTTC.